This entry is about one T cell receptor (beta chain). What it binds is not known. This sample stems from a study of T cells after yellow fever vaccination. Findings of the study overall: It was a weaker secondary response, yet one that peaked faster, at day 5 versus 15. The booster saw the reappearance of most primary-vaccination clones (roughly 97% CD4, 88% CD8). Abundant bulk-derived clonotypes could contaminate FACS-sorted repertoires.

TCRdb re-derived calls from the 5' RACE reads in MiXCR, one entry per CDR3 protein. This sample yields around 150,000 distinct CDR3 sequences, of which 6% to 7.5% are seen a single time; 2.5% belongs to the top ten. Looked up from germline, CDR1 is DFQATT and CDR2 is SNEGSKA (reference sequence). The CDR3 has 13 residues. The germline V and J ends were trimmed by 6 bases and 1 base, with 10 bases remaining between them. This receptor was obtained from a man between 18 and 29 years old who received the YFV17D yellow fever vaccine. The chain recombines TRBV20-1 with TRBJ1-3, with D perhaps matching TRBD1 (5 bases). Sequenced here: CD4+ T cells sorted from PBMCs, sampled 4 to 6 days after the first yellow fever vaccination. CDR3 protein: CSAQTESGNTIYF. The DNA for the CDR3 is TGCAGTGCCCAGACAGAATCTGGAAACACCATATATTTT.